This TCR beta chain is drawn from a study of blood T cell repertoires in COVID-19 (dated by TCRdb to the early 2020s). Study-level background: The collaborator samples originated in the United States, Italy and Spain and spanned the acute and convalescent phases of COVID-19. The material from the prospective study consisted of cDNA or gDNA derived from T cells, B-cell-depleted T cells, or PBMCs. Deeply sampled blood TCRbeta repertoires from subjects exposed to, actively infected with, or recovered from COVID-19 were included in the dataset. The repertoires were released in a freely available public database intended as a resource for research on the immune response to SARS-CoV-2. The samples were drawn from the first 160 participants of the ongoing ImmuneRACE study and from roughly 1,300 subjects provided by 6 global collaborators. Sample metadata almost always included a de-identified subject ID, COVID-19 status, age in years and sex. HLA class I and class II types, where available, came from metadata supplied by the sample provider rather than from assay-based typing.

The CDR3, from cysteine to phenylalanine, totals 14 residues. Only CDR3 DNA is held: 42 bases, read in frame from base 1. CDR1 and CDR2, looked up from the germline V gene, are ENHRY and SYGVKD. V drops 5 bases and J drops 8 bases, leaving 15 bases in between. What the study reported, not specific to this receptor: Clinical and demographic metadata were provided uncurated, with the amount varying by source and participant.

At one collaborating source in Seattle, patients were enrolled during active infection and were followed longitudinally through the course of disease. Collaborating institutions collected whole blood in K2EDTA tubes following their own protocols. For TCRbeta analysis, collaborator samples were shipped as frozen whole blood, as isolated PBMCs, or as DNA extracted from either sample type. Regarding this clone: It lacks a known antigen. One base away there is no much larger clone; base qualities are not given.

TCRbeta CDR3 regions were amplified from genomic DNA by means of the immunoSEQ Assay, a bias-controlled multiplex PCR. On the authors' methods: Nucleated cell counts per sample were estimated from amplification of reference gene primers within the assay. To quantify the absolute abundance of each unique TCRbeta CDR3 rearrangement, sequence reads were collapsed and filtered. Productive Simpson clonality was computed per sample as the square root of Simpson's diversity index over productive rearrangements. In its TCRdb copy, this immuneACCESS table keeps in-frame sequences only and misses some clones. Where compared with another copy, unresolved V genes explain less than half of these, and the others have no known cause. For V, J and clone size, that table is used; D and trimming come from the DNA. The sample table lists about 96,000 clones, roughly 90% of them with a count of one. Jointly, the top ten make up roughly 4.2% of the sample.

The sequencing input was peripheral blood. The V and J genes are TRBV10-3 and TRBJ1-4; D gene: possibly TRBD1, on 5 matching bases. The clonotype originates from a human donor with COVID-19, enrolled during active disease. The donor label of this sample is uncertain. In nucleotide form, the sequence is TGTGCCATCAGTCAGCAGGATCGGGGGGAAAAACTGTTTTTT. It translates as CAISQQDRGEKLFF.